A single sample is the source of the 17 T cell receptor beta chains below, sequenced in a study of control samples from healthy donors and cancer patients. The protocol was immunoSEQ multiplex PCR, while the TCRdb copy is restricted to in-frame clones and leaves out a portion. The sample consists of about 180,000 clones, 90% to 95% of them appearing once. Source material: blood. These receptors were taken from a man younger than 45 in good health.

The DNA of the CDR3 is TGCGCCAGCAGTGTGGGACACTCCTACGAGCAGTACTTC. It yields the protein CASSVGHSYEQYF. This chain uses TRBV10-2 with TRBJ2-7; D possibly corresponds to TRBD1 (6 bases). The V and J ends lost 4 bases and 0 bases respectively, with 7 bases between them. Germline lookup yields CDR1 WSHSY and CDR2 SAAADI. The CDR3 extends over 13 amino acids.

J is TRBJ1-6 and V is TRBV5-4; 9 positions match TRBD1. CDR3 length equals 16 residues. Germline V gene sequence: CDR1 SGHNT, CDR2 YYREEE (reference sequence). V was clipped by 5 bases and J by 5 bases; unmatched bases: 8. The CDR3 region has the DNA TGTGCCAGCAGTTATGGACAGGGGATTAATAATTCACCCCTCCACTTT. Its translation is CASSYGQGINNSPLHF.

The rearrangement uses TRBV7-2 and TRBJ1-6, with D unclear. The CDR3 length is 16 residues. CDR1 and CDR2 (germline): SGHTA, FQGNSA. V was shortened by 0 bases and J by 4 bases, with 10 bases between the two germline ends. CDR3 loop: CASSLAKKTYNSPLHF. In DNA, the CDR3 is TGTGCCAGCAGCTTAGCGAAGAAAACTTATAATTCACCCCTCCACTTT.

The chain recombines TRBV5-4 with TRBJ2-7; TRBD2 is a possible D gene (5 bases). The CDR3 has 15 residues. The V and J ends lost 4 bases and 0 bases respectively, with 14 bases between them. Germline V gene data show CDR1 as SGHNT and CDR2 as YYREEE (reference sequence). This CDR3 is CASSPDPGSSYEQYF. The CDR3 coding sequence is TGTGCCAGCAGCCCAGATCCGGGGAGCTCCTACGAGCAGTACTTC.

The chain is built from TRBV19 and TRBJ1-2; 7 nucleotides align to TRBD1. The germline V gene encodes CDR1 LNHDA and CDR2 SQIVND (reference sequence). Germline trimming cut 5 bases from V and 3 bases from J; bases unmatched to any gene: 3. The CDR3 length is 13 residues. This CDR3 is CASSPGGDYGYTF. The CDR3 bases are TGTGCCAGTAGTCCAGGGGGGGACTATGGCTACACCTTC. The whole variable domain, remainder taken from reference TRBV19 and TRBJ1-2, is DGGITQSPKYLFRKEGQNVTLSCEQNLNHDAMYWYRQDPGQGLRLIYYSQIVNDFQKGDIAEGYSVSREKKESFPLTVTSAQKNPTAFYLCASSPGGDYGYTFGSGTRLTVV.

The chain has TRBV5-6 and TRBJ2-5; a possible D gene is TRBD1 (5 bases). With 2 bases removed from V and 3 bases from J, the gap between germline ends came to 8 bases. Germline CDR1 and CDR2: SGHDT and YYEEEE. CDR3 size: 13 residues. DNA for the CDR3: TGTGCCAGCAGCTTCTTCAGGGAAGAGACCCAGTACTTC. Residues: CASSFFREETQYF.

The chain carries TRBV29-1 and TRBJ2-2, with D perhaps given as TRBD1 or TRBD2 (5 bases each). Trimming took off 3 bases at V and 0 bases at J, with 11 bases between the two ends. Germline-derived CDR1 and CDR2 are SQVTM and ANQGSEA. The CDR3 runs to 15 residues. In DNA form, the CDR3 reads TGCAGCGTTGATATTGGGGGATCGAACACCGGGGAGCTGTTTTTT. Its protein is CSVDIGGSNTGELFF.

The V call is TRBV7-3, the J call TRBJ2-2; D uncertain. The CDR3 sequence is 14 residues long. The V end was cut by 4 bases, the J end by 3 bases, with 9 bases between. Germline V CDR1 and CDR2: SGHTA, FQGTGA. The CDR3 region has the DNA TGTGCCAGCAGCTGGAGCCGGGACACCGGGGAGCTGTTTTTT. Protein sequence: CASSWSRDTGELFF.

The chain employs TRBV5-4 and TRBJ2-7; D tentatively reads TRBD1 or TRBD2 (5 bases each). Germline loops: CDR1 SGHNT, CDR2 YYREEE (reference sequence). The CDR3 totals 13 residues. V lost 2 bases and J lost 5, with 11 bases in between. CDR3: CASSFPGRNEQYF. CDR3 nucleotides: TGTGCCAGCAGCTTTCCAGGGAGAAACGAGCAGTACTTC. The full variable domain, completed using reference TRBV5-4 and TRBJ2-7, is ETGVTQSPTHLIKTRGQQVTLRCSSQSGHNTVSWYQQALGQGPQFIFQYYREEENGRGNFPPRFSGLQFPNYSSELNVNALELDDSALYLCASSFPGRNEQYFGPGTRLTVT.

The gene calls are TRBV29-1 and TRBJ1-1; a possible D gene is TRBD1 (5 bases). From germline, CDR1 is SQVTM and CDR2 ANQGSEA. The CDR3 runs 11 residues. The V end was cut by 4 bases, the J end by 3 bases, with 6 bases between. The chain's CDR3 is CSVAGHTEAFF. CDR3 coding DNA: TGCAGCGTTGCAGGGCACACTGAAGCTTTCTTT.

The J gene is TRBJ2-5, the V gene TRBV2; D perhaps matches TRBD1 (6 bases). The V gene lost 6 bases and the J gene lost 4 bases, with 18 bases spanning the gap. The germline gives CDR1 SNHLY, CDR2 FYNNEI. The CDR3 contains 15 residues. The CDR3 is CASRGTGRESETQYF. The CDR3 region has the DNA TGTGCCAGCAGGGGAACAGGGAGAGAATCAGAGACCCAGTACTTC.

The chain couples TRBV28 to TRBJ1-2, with D maybe TRBD1 (5 bases). Trimming pared 5 bases from V and 2 bases from J, leaving 12 bases between. The CDR3 runs 14 residues. Germline assignment: CDR1 MDHEN and CDR2 SYDVKM. CDR3 sequence: CASSVQGLNYGYTF. The CDR3 DNA reads as TGTGCCAGCAGTGTTCAGGGCTTAAACTATGGCTACACCTTC.

This clone has a single count. The V call is TRBV7-2, the J call TRBJ2-5, with a possible D match to TRBD2 (5 bases). The V gene's germline CDR1 is SGHTA and CDR2 FQGNSA. CDR3 length: 14 amino acids. Deletions cut 4 bases from V and 7 bases from J, with 16 bases between. This chain's CDR3 is CASSSEGWTPTQYF. The CDR3, as DNA: TGTGCCAGCAGCTCTGAGGGATGGACTCCGACCCAGTACTTC.

The rearrangement joins TRBV18 to TRBJ1-2, with D perhaps TRBD1 (6 bases). In germline, CDR1 is KGHSH, CDR2 LQKENI. CDR3 length: 13 amino acids. The V gene lost 3 bases and the J gene lost 9 bases, with 14 bases spanning the gap. The CDR3 is CASSPGQGTSYTF. CDR3 DNA sequence: TGTGCCAGCTCACCGGGGCAGGGGACGAGCTACACCTTC.

The rearrangement joins TRBV9 to TRBJ2-2, with D hard to call. The length of the CDR3 is 12 residues. Trimming took 2 bases from V and 10 from J, leaving 9 bases between them. Germline CDR1 SGDLS, CDR2 YYNGEE. CDR3 sequence (DNA): TGTGCCAGCAGCGTCGGGCGAGAGGAGCTGTTTTTT. Its translation is CASSVGREELFF.

V is TRBV27 and J is TRBJ2-7; 8 nucleotides line up with TRBD2. Per the germline V gene, CDR1 is MNHEY and CDR2 is SMNVEV (reference sequence). This CDR3 is built from 14 residues. V trimming: 5 bases; J trimming: 4 bases; junction bases outside the gene matches: 7. CDR3 sequence (DNA): TGTGCCAGCAGTGCCCGGGGGGGGTCTTACGAGCAGTACTTC. Its protein is CASSARGGSYEQYF.

The rearrangement links TRBV5-1 to TRBJ2-7; TRBD1 might be the D (5 bases). V was trimmed by 1 base and J by 3 bases, leaving 11 bases between them. There are 14 residues in the CDR3. Germline CDR1 reads SGHRS; CDR2 reads YFSETQ. The DNA of the CDR3 is TGCGCCAGCAGCTTGTTGCAGGGTTTCTACGAGCAGTACTTC. Encoded protein: CASSLLQGFYEQYF.